One T cell receptor beta chain is described in this entry. Its antigen is unknown. This entry comes from a study of T cell repertoires in cytomegalovirus infection. For the study at large: HLA-C-restricted CMV epitopes, recently identified, and well-studied HLA-B-restricted ones were used by the study. Indications came from public TCR beta signatures; they pointed to CMV infection and to a matching HLA type.

The CDR3 runs 13 residues. Germline V gives CDR1 MDHEN, CDR2 SYDVKM. Trimming cost V 4 bases and J 5 bases, with 12 bases left between them. TCRdb reanalysed the reads using MiXCR and keeps one entry per CDR3 protein. The data contain hundreds of thousands of distinct CDR3 sequences, about 39% of them singletons. Findings and limits, study-wide: HLA-C-restricted CMV-specific TCR beta clonotypes prevailed in the ex vivo response. Summed public TCR beta family frequency identified CMV carriers bearing the relevant HLA.

This clonotype was sampled from a human donor in good health (CMV status not recorded). Some clones in this sample may be carry-over from other donors' samples. This material consisted of cultured PBMCs, taken from culture after CMV antigen stimulation. This chain joins TRBV28 and TRBJ2-7; possibly TRBD2 for D (5 bases). The DNA for the CDR3 is TGTGCCAGCAGTTACAGAGGGCCCAACGAGCAGTACTTC. Translation: CASSYRGPNEQYF.